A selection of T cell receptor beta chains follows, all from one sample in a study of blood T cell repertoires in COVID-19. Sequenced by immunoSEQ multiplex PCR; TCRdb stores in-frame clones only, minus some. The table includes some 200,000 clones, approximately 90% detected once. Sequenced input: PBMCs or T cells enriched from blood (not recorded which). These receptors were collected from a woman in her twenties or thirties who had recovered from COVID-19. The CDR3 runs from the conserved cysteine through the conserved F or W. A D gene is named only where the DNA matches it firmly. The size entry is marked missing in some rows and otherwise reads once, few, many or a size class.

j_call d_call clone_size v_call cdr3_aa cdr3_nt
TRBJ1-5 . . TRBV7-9 CASSLGAGRGQPQHF TGTGCCAGCAGCTTAGGGGCGGGCAGGGGCCAGCCCCAGCATTTT
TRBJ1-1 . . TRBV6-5 CASREGDPNTEAFF TGTGCCAGCCGAGAGGGGGACCCGAACACTGAAGCTTTCTTT
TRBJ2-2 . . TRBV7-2 CASSLVTGGTGELFF TGTGCCAGCAGCTTAGTTACCGGGGGCACCGGGGAGCTGTTTTTT
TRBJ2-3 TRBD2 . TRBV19 CASSSTGGADTQYF TGTGCCAGTAGCTCGACGGGGGGGGCAGATACGCAGTATTTT
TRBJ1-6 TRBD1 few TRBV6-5 CASSYTGTGYNSPLHF TGTGCCAGCAGTTACACGGGGACAGGGTATAATTCACCCCTCCACTTT
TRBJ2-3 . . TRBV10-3 CATSSDSLLPDTQYF TGTGCCACCTCATCCGACAGCCTCTTACCAGATACGCAGTATTTT
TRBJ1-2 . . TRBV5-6 CASSFPQDYGYTF TGTGCCAGCAGCTTTCCCCAGGACTATGGCTACACCTTC
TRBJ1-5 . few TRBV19 CASSRGNSNQPQHF TGTGCCAGTAGTCGGGGTAATAGCAATCAGCCCCAGCATTTT
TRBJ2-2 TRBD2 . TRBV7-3 CASSLEGAGAPGTGELFF TGTGCCAGCAGCTTAGAGGGAGCGGGGGCCCCGGGCACCGGGGAGCTGTTTTTT
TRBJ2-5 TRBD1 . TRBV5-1 CASSYIGQGKETQYF TGCGCCAGCAGCTATATCGGACAGGGAAAGGAGACCCAGTACTTC
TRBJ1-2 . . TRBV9 CASSVGSKTGQRYGYTF TGTGCCAGCAGCGTAGGGTCAAAGACGGGTCAAAGGTATGGCTACACCTTC
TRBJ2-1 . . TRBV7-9 CASSLVASTYNEQFF TGTGCCAGCAGCTTAGTGGCTAGCACCTACAATGAGCAGTTCTTC
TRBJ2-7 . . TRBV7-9 CASSSSAYEQYF TGTGCCAGCAGCTCCTCGGCCTACGAGCAGTACTTC
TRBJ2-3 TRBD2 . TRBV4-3 CASSQDSGGRDTQYF TGCGCCAGCAGCCAAGACAGCGGGGGGCGGGATACGCAGTATTTT
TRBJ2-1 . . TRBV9 CASSVDLGAYNEQFF TGTGCCAGCAGCGTCGACTTGGGAGCCTACAATGAGCAGTTCTTC
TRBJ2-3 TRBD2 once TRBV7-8 CASSRLAGGPIQSQYF TGTGCCAGCAGTAGACTAGCGGGGGGGCCAATCCAGTCGCAGTATTTT
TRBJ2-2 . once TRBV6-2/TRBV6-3 CASSSRRGNTGELFF TGTGCCAGCAGTTCGCGGCGAGGCAACACCGGGGAGCTGTTTTTT
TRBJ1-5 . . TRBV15 CATSITLGNQPQHF TGTGCCACCAGCATAACTCTTGGCAATCAGCCCCAGCATTTT
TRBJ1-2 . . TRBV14 CASSPRGNYGYTF TGTGCCAGCAGCCCCAGGGGAAACTATGGCTACACCTTC